Listed below are T cell receptor beta chains from one sample, sequenced in a study of T cells in Graves' hyperthyroidism and ophthalmopathy. TCRdb used MiXCR to reprocess the multiplex PCR reads, holding one entry per CDR3 protein. This sample has approximately 590,000 distinct CDR3 sequences, with about 15% found just once. Sequencing was performed on blood. The receptors derive from a woman between 25 and 40 years old with Graves' hyperthyroidism. The CDR3 runs from the conserved cysteine through the conserved F or W.

TRBV5-1,CASSTGSSYNEQFF
TRBV7-2,CASSLGPDPSYEQYF
TRBV20-1,CSQELAGQETQYF
TRBV6-1,CATKQGLADYNEQFF
TRBV7-3,CASSLGGGGGRAWGEQFF
TRBV20-1,CSALRYDSGNIQYF
TRBV6-5,CASSYSTTAYEQYF
TRBV30,CAWSVSSVNTGELFF
TRBV4-2,CASSQDKYRSSYNSPLHF
TRBV2,CASSYRTSGSSGNEQFF